This T cell receptor (beta chain) was obtained from a study of PD-L1 blockade in urothelial cancer. On the study more broadly: Samples of blood were analyzed 3 weeks (second dose) and 6 weeks after treatment start.

Profiled with immunoSEQ multiplex PCR; TCRdb holds only in-frame clones, not every one. The data hold 40,000 to 55,000 clones, with about 90% observed a single time. The CDR3 runs to 13 residues. The V end lost 4 bases, the J end lost 4 bases, and 10 bases lay between the germline ends. Germline assignment: CDR1 LNHDA and CDR2 SQIVND (reference sequence). Time point: peripheral blood 6 weeks after treatment start. The sequence came from a man aged 55-75 years with urothelial cancer. This specimen was PBMCs, taken around atezolizumab (anti-PD-L1) treatment. The chain links TRBV19 to TRBJ1-1; D might be TRBD1 (5 bases). DNA for the CDR3: TGTGCCAGTAGTAGTCAGGGAGGCACTGAAGCTTTCTTT. It yields the protein CASSSQGGTEAFF.